This TCR beta chain was sequenced in a study of cytomegalovirus exposure and HLA in healthy donors. CDR1 is WSHSY and CDR2 is SAAADI in the germline V gene. Trimming cost V 4 bases and J 7 bases; bases outside gene matches: 7. The CDR3 covers 14 residues. The study ran its PCR with 60 Vbeta and 13 Jbeta primers. TCRdb keeps only in-frame clones here, not all; method: immunoSEQ multiplex PCR. The sample has about 150,000 clones; over 60% are singletons. The genes are TRBV10-2 and TRBJ1-2; TRBD1 agrees at 9 bases. This TCR derives from a woman aged 40 to 50 in good health and CMV-seronegative. The specimen was PBMCs. CDR3 in amino acids: CASSGTGEFGGYTF. CDR3 DNA sequence: TGCGCCAGCAGTGGGACAGGGGAGTTTGGTGGCTACACCTTC.